These 27 T cell receptor beta chains were all obtained from the same sample, sequenced in a study of T cell changes during pregnancy in multiple sclerosis. Some clones are missing from TCRdb's copy, which holds only in-frame ones; the method was immunoSEQ multiplex PCR. The sample contains around 57,000 clones, roughly nine tenths of which appear only once. The sample here was peripheral blood, taken in the third trimester of pregnancy. All receptors come from a female donor in good health, enrolled as a control in a pregnancy study.

The gene calls are TRBV28 and TRBJ1-1; weak D call: TRBD1 (6 bases). The length of the CDR3 is 14 residues. Trimming cost V 2 bases and J 11 bases, with 18 bases left between them. The germline CDR1 and CDR2 sequences are MDHEN and SYDVKM. CDR3 region: CASSLQGSQGIAFF. In nucleotides, the CDR3 is TGTGCCAGCAGTTTACAGGGGTCACAGGGAATCGCTTTCTTT.

The sample holds a few counts of this clone. The chain uses TRBV21-1 and TRBJ2-7; the listed D gene, TRBD2, was not tested against the DNA. TRBV21-1 is marked as a pseudogene. The CDR3 length is 15 residues. The CDR3 nucleotides are TGTGCCAGCAGCAAAGGTCGAGGCCTAACCTACGAGCAGTACTTC. It specifies CASSKGRGLTYEQYF.

V and J are TRBV23-1 and TRBJ2-1, with TRBD2 identical over 12 bases. TRBV23-1 is filed as an ORF, its function uncertain. The trim removed 3 bases at V and 7 bases at J, leaving 10 bases unmatched. The CDR3 totals 17 residues. The chain's CDR3 is CASSQRTSGAPTNEQFF. The CDR3 nucleotides are TGCGCCAGCAGTCAGCGGACTAGCGGGGCCCCTACGAATGAGCAGTTCTTC.

The chain joins TRBV6-1 to TRBJ1-1; a weak D match, TRBD1 (5 bases). CDR1 and CDR2 (germline): MNHNS, SASEGT. V lost 2 bases and J 0 bases, leaving 10 bases between the germline ends. The CDR3 is 15 amino acids. The CDR3 sequence is CASSEFQGMNTEAFF. The CDR3 DNA follows: TGTGCCAGCAGTGAATTTCAGGGTATGAACACTGAAGCTTTCTTT.

The genes are TRBV2 and TRBJ1-2; 10 bases align to TRBD1. V lost 5 bases, J lost 3 bases, and 6 bases stayed unmatched. CDR1 is SNHLY, CDR2 FYNNEI, per germline. This CDR3 contains 15 residues. In nucleotides, the CDR3 is TGTGCCAGCAGTATAAGACAGGGGGCCCACTATGGCTACACCTTC. Protein: CASSIRQGAHYGYTF.

V usage is TRBV19 and J usage is TRBJ2-3; D gene uncertain. Trimming cost V 1 base and J 1 base, with 3 bases left between them. The CDR3 totals 13 residues. Germline CDR1 reads LNHDA; CDR2 reads SQIVND (reference sequence). CDR3 protein: CASSIAGTDTQYF. Here the CDR3 DNA reads TGTGCCAGTAGTATAGCAGGCACAGATACGCAGTATTTT. Full variable domain (missing parts from reference TRBV19 and TRBJ2-3): DGGITQSPKYLFRKEGQNVTLSCEQNLNHDAMYWYRQDPGQGLRLIYYSQIVNDFQKGDIAEGYSVSREKKESFPLTVTSAQKNPTAFYLCASSIAGTDTQYFGPGTRLTVL.

This chain connects TRBV19 to TRBJ1-5; 7 nucleotides match TRBD1. V was pared by 3 bases and J by 3 bases, with 8 bases of the junction left unmatched. The CDR3 is made up of 16 amino acids. Germline assignment: CDR1 LNHDA and CDR2 SQIVND (reference sequence). The CDR3 coding sequence is TGTGCCAGTAGTATCCCCCGGACAGGCAACAATCAGCCCCAGCATTTT. Translating gives CASSIPRTGNNQPQHF.

This chain connects TRBV27 to TRBJ2-7; tentatively, D is TRBD2 (5 bases). The CDR3 has 14 amino acids. Trimming pared 4 bases from V and 1 base from J, leaving 11 bases between. Germline V lookup: CDR1 MNHEY, CDR2 SMNVEV (reference sequence). The chain's CDR3 is CASSSLTGSYEQYF. CDR3 coding DNA: TGTGCCAGCAGTTCCCTTACGGGGTCCTACGAGCAGTACTTC.

The gene calls are TRBV5-6 and TRBJ2-7; TRBD1 is a possible D gene (5 bases). The germline V and J ends were trimmed by 1 base and 6 bases, with 17 bases remaining between them. Germline values: CDR1 SGHDT, CDR2 YYEEEE. The CDR3 contains 15 residues. CDR3 loop: CASSLKAGLLLEQYF. The CDR3 coding sequence is TGTGCCAGCAGCTTGAAGGCAGGGCTTCTCCTCGAGCAGTACTTC.

V gene TRBV10-3 combines with J gene TRBJ2-7; D may be TRBD1 (6 bases). V was trimmed by 5 bases and J by 3 bases, leaving 17 bases between them. Germline CDR1 ENHRY, CDR2 SYGVKD. This CDR3 comprises 15 residues. DNA for the CDR3: TGTGCCATCAGTCCAGACAGGATCCAATACTACGAGCAGTACTTC. It codes for CAISPDRIQYYEQYF.

The rearrangement uses TRBV7-9 and TRBJ2-1; perhaps TRBD2 as D (5 bases). Germline lookup yields CDR1 SEHNR and CDR2 FQNEAQ (reference sequence). The CDR3 totals 16 residues. V dropped 5 bases and J dropped 12 bases, with 26 bases sitting between them. CDR3 loop: CASSPPLRVQSAWQFF. DNA of the CDR3: TGTGCCAGCAGCCCCCCCTTGCGGGTACAATCTGCATGGCAGTTCTTC.

V usage is TRBV5-1 and J usage is TRBJ2-3, with 11 bases matching TRBD2. Germline V gene sequence: CDR1 SGHRS, CDR2 YFSETQ. The length of the CDR3 is 15 residues. The V gene end was trimmed by 3 bases and the J gene end by 1 base; junction bases not matched to a gene: 1. The CDR3 sequence: CASSSGLAGTDTQYF. The CDR3 nucleotides are TGCGCCAGCAGCTCGGGACTAGCGGGCACAGATACGCAGTATTTT.

The rearrangement uses TRBV6-4 and TRBJ2-1, with a possible D match to TRBD2 (5 bases). This CDR3 comprises 15 residues. The germline V gene has CDR1 MRHNA and CDR2 SNTAGT. The V gene lost 2 bases and the J gene lost 7 bases, with 15 bases spanning the gap. The CDR3: CASSDGVGSQNEQFF. The CDR3 bases are TGTGCCAGCAGTGACGGGGTAGGGAGCCAGAATGAGCAGTTCTTC.

A word on this clone: One junction end disagrees with the germline gene, perhaps due to a read error. The same CDR3 can be traced to other DNA sequences in this sample. The rearrangement uses TRBV7-7 and TRBJ2-2, with TRBD2 matching over 10 bases. The CDR3 contains 17 residues. In germline, CDR1 is SSHAT, CDR2 FNYEAQ (reference sequence). The CDR3 DNA reads TGTGCTAGCAGCCTCCGGACTAGCGGCCCGAACACCGGGGAGCTGTTTTTT. Its protein product is CASSLRTSGPNTGELFF.

Here the CDR3 reads CASSRIQDRLIYNEQFF. DNA of the CDR3: TGTGCCAGCAGTCGCATCCAGGACAGACTCATATACAATGAGCAGTTCTTC. The J gene is TRBJ2-1, the V gene TRBV28; TRBD1 is a possible D gene (6 bases). Germline CDR1 is MDHEN and CDR2 is SYDVKM. The CDR3 totals 17 residues. With 5 bases removed from V and 4 bases from J, the gap between germline ends came to 21 bases.

Here the CDR3 DNA reads TGTGCCACCCGAACTCCAGGGGGCACTGAAGCTTTCTTT. Translation gives CATRTPGGTEAFF. The chain recombines TRBV15 with TRBJ1-1; 7 bases are a match to TRBD1. This CDR3 region has 13 residues. The germline CDR1 and CDR2 sequences are LNHNV and YYDKDF (reference sequence). V dropped 8 bases and J dropped 4; count of bases not matched to a gene: 7.

The CDR3 loop is CAISDWGLGTDTQYF. Written as DNA, the CDR3 is TGTGCCATCAGTGATTGGGGACTAGGCACAGATACGCAGTATTTT. J is TRBJ2-3 and V is TRBV10-3; 8 positions agree with TRBD2. Looked up from germline, CDR1 is ENHRY and CDR2 is SYGVKD. The CDR3 sequence is 15 residues long. V dropped 3 bases and J dropped 1; count of bases not matched to a gene: 3.

The rearrangement uses TRBV19 and TRBJ2-7; TRBD2 matches 7 bases. The V gene's germline CDR1 is LNHDA and CDR2 SQIVND (reference sequence). V shed 5 bases, J shed 0 bases, and the junction held 10 bases outside the gene matches. CDR3 length: 16 amino acids. In nucleotides, the CDR3 is TGTGCCAGTAGTTCTGCAACTAGCGAGAGCTCCTACGAGCAGTACTTC. Its translation is CASSSATSESSYEQYF.

This clone has just one count. The rearrangement joins TRBV5-4 to TRBJ2-7; D perhaps matches TRBD2 (5 bases). Trimming cost V 2 bases and J 2 bases, with 8 bases left between them. Germline assignment: CDR1 SGHNT and CDR2 YYREEE (reference sequence). The CDR3 covers 13 residues. In nucleotides, the CDR3 is TGTGCCAGCAGCTTCCCCGGGACCTACGAGCAGTACTTC. Amino acids: CASSFPGTYEQYF.

The genes are TRBV5-1 and TRBJ2-2; 10 bases are shared with TRBD1. This CDR3 region has 15 residues. Unmatched junction bases numbered 4, after V lost 1 base and J lost 7 bases. Germline CDR1 and CDR2: SGHRS and YFSETQ. For the CDR3, the DNA is TGCGCCAGCAGCTTGCGACAGGGGGCCAACGGGGAGCTGTTTTTT. As protein: CASSLRQGANGELFF.

V gene TRBV5-1 combines with J gene TRBJ2-1; 9 bases fit TRBD1. This CDR3 is 15 amino acids long. Germline V gene sequence: CDR1 SGHRS, CDR2 YFSETQ. The ends lost 4 bases at V and 9 bases at J; junction bases unmatched: 11. The CDR3 bases are TGCGCCAGCAGCCGGTACCGGGACAGGGAGGGTGAGCAGTTCTTC. This gives the protein CASSRYRDREGEQFF.

The V call is TRBV7-2, the J call TRBJ2-5; 11 bases are a match to TRBD2. In germline, CDR1 is SGHTA, CDR2 FQGNSA. This CDR3 is 17 amino acids long. V shed 1 base, J shed 0 bases, and the junction held 4 bases outside the gene matches. CDR3 in DNA: TGTGCCAGCAGCTTAGGACTAGCGGGACAGTACCAAGAGACCCAGTACTTC. It yields the protein CASSLGLAGQYQETQYF.

The chain recombines TRBV7-9 with TRBJ2-1, with 12 bases identical to TRBD2. Germline assignment: CDR1 SEHNR and CDR2 FQNEAQ (reference sequence). Trimming cost V 5 bases and J 9 bases; bases outside gene matches: 14. There are 17 residues in the CDR3. CDR3 nucleotides: TGTGCCAGCAGCCCTACGACTAGCGGGAGACCCTTGGGTGAGCAGTTCTTC. Translating it yields CASSPTTSGRPLGEQFF.

The chain carries TRBV11-2 and TRBJ2-7; TRBD2 aligns across 7 bases. The CDR3 length is 15 residues. Germline loops: CDR1 SGHAT, CDR2 FQNNGV. After removal of 5 bases from V and 0 bases from J, the junction contained 7 bases not matched to a gene. In nucleotides, the CDR3 is TGTGCCAGCAGCGAACAGCGGGGCCCCTCCTACGAGCAGTACTTC. Translated: CASSEQRGPSYEQYF.

This chain uses TRBV28 with TRBJ2-1, with 7 bases aligning to TRBD2. The V and J ends lost 1 base and 3 bases, in that order; junction bases with no gene match: 6. This CDR3 spans 16 amino acids. The germline CDR1 and CDR2 sequences are MDHEN and SYDVKM. CDR3 residues: CASSLLVASGYNEQFF. CDR3 sequence (DNA): TGTGCCAGCAGTTTATTAGTAGCTAGCGGCTACAATGAGCAGTTCTTC.

The chain recombines TRBV28 with TRBJ1-1; 7 bases match TRBD1. The junction had 2 bases not matched to a gene; V was cut back by 3 bases and J by 1 base. CDR3 length equals 14 residues. The V gene's germline CDR1 is MDHEN and CDR2 SYDVKM. As DNA, the CDR3 is TGTGCCAGCAGTTTCCGGACAGGGAACACTGAAGCTTTCTTT. Protein: CASSFRTGNTEAFF.

This clone was counted between two and nine times. The V and J genes are TRBV7-9 and TRBJ2-2; D is possibly TRBD1 (5 bases). The CDR3 sequence is 13 residues long. The V and J ends lost 5 bases and 6 bases respectively, with 10 bases between them. CDR1 and CDR2 from the germline V gene are SEHNR and FQNEAQ (reference sequence). The CDR3 is CASSRPGSGELFF. The DNA of the CDR3 is TGTGCCAGCAGCCGTCCAGGGTCCGGGGAGCTGTTTTTT. Supplemented by reference TRBV7-9 and TRBJ2-2, the full variable domain reads DTGVSQNPRHKITKRGQNVTFRCDPISEHNRLYWYRQTLGQGPEFLTYFQNEAQLEKSRLLSDRFSAERPKGSFSTLEIQRTEQGDSAMYLCASSRPGSGELFFGEGSRLTVL.